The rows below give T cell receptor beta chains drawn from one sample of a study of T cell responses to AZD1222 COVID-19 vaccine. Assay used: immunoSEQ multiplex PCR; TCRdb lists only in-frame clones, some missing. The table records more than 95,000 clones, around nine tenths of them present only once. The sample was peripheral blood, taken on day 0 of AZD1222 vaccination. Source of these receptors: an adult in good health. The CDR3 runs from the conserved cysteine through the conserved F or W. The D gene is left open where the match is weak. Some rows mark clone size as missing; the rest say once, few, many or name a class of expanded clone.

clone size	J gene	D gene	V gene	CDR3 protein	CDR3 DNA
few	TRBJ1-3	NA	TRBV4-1	CASSQDPGLSGNTIYF	TGCGCCAGCAGCCAAGACCCAGGTTTGTCTGGAAACACCATATATTTT
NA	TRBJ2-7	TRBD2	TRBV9	CASSVGPGGAPTYEQYF	TGTGCCAGCAGCGTAGGTCCGGGGGGGGCACCGACCTACGAGCAGTACTTC
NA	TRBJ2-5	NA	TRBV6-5	CASSSRPSGETQYF	TGTGCCAGCAGCTCGCGGCCCTCCGGGGAGACCCAGTACTTC
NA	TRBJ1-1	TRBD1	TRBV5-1	CASSVTGDTTEAFF	TGCGCCAGCAGCGTCACAGGGGATACCACTGAAGCTTTCTTT
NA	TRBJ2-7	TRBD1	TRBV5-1	CASSSPGQGHEQYF	TGCGCCAGCAGCTCTCCGGGACAGGGACACGAGCAGTACTTC
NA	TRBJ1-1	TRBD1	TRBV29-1	CSGDRGLNTEAFF	TGCAGCGGGGACAGGGGGTTGAACACTGAAGCTTTCTTT
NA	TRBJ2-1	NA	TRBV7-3	CASSGAPSSYNEQFF	TGTGCCAGCAGCGGGGCCCCCTCCTCCTACAATGAGCAGTTCTTC
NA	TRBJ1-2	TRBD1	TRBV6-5	CASSYLTGNYAGYTF	TGTGCCAGCAGTTACCTGACAGGGAATTACGCTGGCTACACCTTC
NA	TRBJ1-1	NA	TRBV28	CASSLMGEGSTEAFF	TGTGCCAGCAGTTTAATGGGGGAAGGCAGCACTGAAGCTTTCTTT
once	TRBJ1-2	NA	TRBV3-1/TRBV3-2	CASSRGPALGGYTF	TGTGCCAGCAGCCGTGGCCCGGCGTTGGGGGGCTACACCTTC
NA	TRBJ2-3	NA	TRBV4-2	CASRQTSTGTAGADTQYF	TGTGCCAGCAGACAAACTTCCACCGGGACTGCGGGCGCAGATACGCAGTATTTT
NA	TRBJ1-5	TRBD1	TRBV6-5	CASSPGTGDLRHF	TGTGCCAGCAGCCCCGGGACAGGGGACTTACGGCATTTT
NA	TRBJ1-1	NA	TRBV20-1	CSARGDTEAFF	TGCAGTGCTAGAGGAGACACTGAAGCTTTCTTT
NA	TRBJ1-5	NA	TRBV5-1	CASSLVPTGLGEPQHF	TGCGCCAGCAGCTTGGTCCCTACAGGTCTTGGGGAGCCCCAGCATTTT
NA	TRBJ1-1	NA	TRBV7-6	CASSLGPGVNTEAFF	TGTGCCAGCAGCTTAGGCCCAGGAGTGAACACTGAAGCTTTCTTT
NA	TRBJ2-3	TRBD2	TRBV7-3	CASSLGTSGSTDTQYF	TGTGCCAGCAGCCTTGGGACTAGCGGAAGCACAGATACGCAGTATTTT
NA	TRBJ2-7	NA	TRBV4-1	CASSQANQPGVEQYF	TGCGCCAGCAGCCAAGCGAACCAACCTGGCGTCGAGCAGTACTTC
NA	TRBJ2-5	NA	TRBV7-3	CASSLGSRGETQYF	TGTGCCAGCAGCTTGGGGTCTCGGGGAGAGACCCAGTACTTC
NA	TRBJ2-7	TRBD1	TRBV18	CASSGQGTYEQYF	TGTGCCAGCTCAGGACAGGGAACCTACGAGCAGTACTTC
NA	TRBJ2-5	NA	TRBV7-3	CASSFGGPRGQGAQYF	TGTGCCAGCAGCTTTGGGGGCCCGCGGGGCCAGGGGGCCCAGTACTTC
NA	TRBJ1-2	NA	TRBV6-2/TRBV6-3	CASSLTGLYGYTF	TGTGCCAGCAGTCTGACAGGTTTATATGGCTACACCTTC
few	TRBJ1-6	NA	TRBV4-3	CASSQGLTDYNSPLHF	TGCGCCAGCAGCCAAGGACTAACAGATTATAATTCACCCCTCCACTTT
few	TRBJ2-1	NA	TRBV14	CASAARPSDEQFF	TGTGCCAGTGCAGCGAGGCCCAGCGATGAGCAGTTCTTC
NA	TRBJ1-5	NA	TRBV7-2	CASSPLGQPQHF	TGTGCCAGCAGCCCCCTAGGTCAGCCCCAGCATTTT
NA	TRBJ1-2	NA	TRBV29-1	CSVDPGGGLGYGYTF	TGCAGCGTTGACCCGGGAGGGGGGCTTGGCTATGGCTACACCTTC
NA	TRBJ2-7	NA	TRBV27	CASSFRGSYEQYF	TGTGCCAGCAGTTTCAGGGGATCCTACGAGCAGTACTTC
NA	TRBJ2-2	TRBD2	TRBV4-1	CASSQGLAGTSTGELFF	TGCGCCAGCAGCCAAGGGCTAGCGGGCACCTCCACCGGGGAGCTGTTTTTT
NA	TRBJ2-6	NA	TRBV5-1	CASSLDGTGANVLTF	TGCGCCAGCAGCTTGGACGGGACTGGGGCCAACGTCCTGACTTTC
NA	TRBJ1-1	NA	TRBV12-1	CASRHRGQTEAFF	TGTGCCAGCAGACACAGGGGGCAAACTGAAGCTTTCTTT
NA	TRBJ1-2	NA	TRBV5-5	CASSLVGGQVDGYTF	TGTGCCAGCAGCTTGGTAGGGGGGCAAGTAGATGGCTACACCTTC
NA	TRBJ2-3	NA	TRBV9	CASCPGDTDTQYF	TGTGCCAGCTGTCCGGGTGACACAGATACGCAGTATTTT
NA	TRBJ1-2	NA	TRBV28	CASSSGGGGYGYTF	TGTGCCAGCAGTTCCGGGGGAGGGGGCTATGGCTACACCTTC
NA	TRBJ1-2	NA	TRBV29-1	CSVESSGPRGYTF	TGCAGCGTTGAGAGTAGTGGGCCACGAGGCTACACCTTC
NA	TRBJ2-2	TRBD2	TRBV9	CASSAGTSAAGELFF	TGTGCCAGCAGCGCCGGGACTAGCGCCGCCGGGGAGCTGTTTTTT
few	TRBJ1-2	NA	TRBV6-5	CASSSQGRGSYGYTF	TGTGCCAGCAGCTCCCAAGGGCGCGGGAGCTATGGCTACACCTTC
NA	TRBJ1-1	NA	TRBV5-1	CASSVQGWGTEAFF	TGCGCCAGCAGCGTACAGGGCTGGGGCACTGAAGCTTTCTTT
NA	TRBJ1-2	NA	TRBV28	CASRPGPDRGYTF	TGTGCCAGCAGACCTGGACCCGATCGGGGCTACACCTTC
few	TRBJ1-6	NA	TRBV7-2	CASKLWDGSSYNSPLHF	TGTGCCAGCAAGCTTTGGGACGGAAGCTCCTATAATTCACCCCTCCACTTT
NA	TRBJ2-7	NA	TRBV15	CATSKGGSSYEQYF	TGTGCCACCAGCAAGGGGGGGTCTAGCTACGAGCAGTACTTC
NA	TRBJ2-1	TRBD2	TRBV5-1	CASSSYLQGLAKSYNEQFF	TGCGCCAGCAGCTCGTACCTTCAAGGACTAGCCAAAAGCTACAATGAGCAGTTCTTC
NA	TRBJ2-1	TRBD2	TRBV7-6	CASSLAPSGRLSSYNEQFF	TGTGCCAGCAGCTTAGCGCCTAGCGGGAGATTGAGCTCCTACAATGAGCAGTTCTTC
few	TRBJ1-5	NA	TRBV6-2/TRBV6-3	CASSHPDRVSNQPQHF	TGTGCCAGCAGCCACCCGGACAGAGTTAGCAATCAGCCCCAGCATTTT
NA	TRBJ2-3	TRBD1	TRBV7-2	CASSAGTARTDTQYF	TGTGCCAGCAGCGCCGGGACAGCCCGCACAGATACGCAGTATTTT
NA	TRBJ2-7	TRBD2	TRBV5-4	CASSRTSGGPYEQYF	TGTGCCAGCAGCCGGACTAGCGGGGGTCCCTACGAGCAGTACTTC
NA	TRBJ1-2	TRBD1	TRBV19	CAIREGGAYGYTF	TGTGCCATTCGCGAAGGGGGCGCCTATGGCTACACCTTC
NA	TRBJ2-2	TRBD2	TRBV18	CASSPRTSGTGELFF	TGTGCCAGCTCACCACGGACTAGCGGGACCGGGGAGCTGTTTTTT
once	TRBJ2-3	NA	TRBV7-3	CASRPASTDTQYF	TGTGCCAGCAGGCCGGCTAGCACAGATACGCAGTATTTT
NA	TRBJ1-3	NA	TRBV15	CATSSVGGGNTIYF	TGTGCCACCAGCAGCGTGGGGGGAGGAAACACCATATATTTT
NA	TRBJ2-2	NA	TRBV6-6	CASSYGGSGNTGELFF	TGTGCCAGCAGTTACGGGGGTAGCGGGAACACCGGGGAGCTGTTTTTT
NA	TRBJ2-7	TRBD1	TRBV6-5	CASVWDRGSSYEQYF	TGTGCCAGTGTTTGGGACAGGGGGAGCTCCTACGAGCAGTACTTC
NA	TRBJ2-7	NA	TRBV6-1	CASSEAAGTVSYEQYF	TGTGCCAGCAGTGAAGCTGCAGGAACAGTCTCCTACGAGCAGTACTTC
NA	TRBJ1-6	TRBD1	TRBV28	CASSLGQGVYNSPLHF	TGTGCCAGCAGTCTTGGACAGGGGGTCTATAATTCACCCCTCCACTTT
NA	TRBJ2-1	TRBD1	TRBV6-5	CAIRTGRVNEQFF	TGTGCCATCCGGACAGGCCGAGTCAATGAGCAGTTCTTC